This record looks at one TCR beta chain sequence and its context. As yet, its antigen is unknown. PCR was performed using 60 Vbeta and 13 Jbeta primers. This table comes from immunoSEQ multiplex PCR, and its TCRdb copy is limited to in-frame clones, with some not included. The sample contains about 130,000 clones, over 65% of which appear only once. The data stem from a study of cytomegalovirus exposure and HLA in healthy donors. Study-level points and caveats: Common viral pathogens seemed, in a later analysis, to connect with several of the most significant clusters.

This TCR came from a man between 18 and 29 years old in good health and CMV-seropositive. The sequenced sample consisted of PBMCs.

The CDR3 is CASSTRTSGGTDTQYF. Here the CDR3 DNA reads TGTGCCAGCAGCACCCGGACTAGCGGGGGAACAGATACGCAGTATTTT. The chain combines TRBV9 with TRBJ2-3, with 13 bases lining up with TRBD2. The trim removed 4 bases at V and 3 bases at J, leaving 5 bases unmatched. Germline CDR1 is SGDLS and CDR2 is YYNGEE. There are 16 residues in the CDR3. The whole variable domain, filled in from reference TRBV9 and TRBJ2-3, reads DSGVTQTPKHLITATGQRVTLRCSPRSGDLSVYWYQQSLDQGLQFLIQYYNGEERAKGNILERFSAQQFPDLHSELNLSSLELGDSALYFCASSTRTSGGTDTQYFGPGTRLTVL.